Here is one TCR beta chain with its context. The antigen is unknown. The sample is drawn from a study of cytomegalovirus exposure and HLA in healthy donors. The primer mix had 60 Vbeta and 13 Jbeta primers. As processed by the authors: Per a later analysis, the number of unique TCR beta chains was some 82 million, of which roughly 11 million were shared. Data came from immunoSEQ multiplex PCR; TCRdb stores just in-frame clones and leaves some out. Clone size and the V and J calls come from that table; the DNA yielded D and trimming. Of 150,000 to 200,000 clones in the sample, roughly 80% were seen once. Trimming removed 1 base from V and 6 bases from J; junction bases left unmatched: 13. Germline V gives CDR1 SGHTA, CDR2 FQGNSA. The CDR3 length is 17 residues. Study-level findings and limits: There were some public TCRs occurring in many donors, but most TCR sequences were rare. The authors reported that TCR beta sequences could predict HLA-A and HLA-B alleles. These predictions were accurate for most subjects in the first cohort. Among TCR beta chains, those listed as cytomegalovirus-associated numbered more than 150.

The sample comprised PBMCs. This chain uses TRBV7-2 with TRBJ2-7; 9 bases match TRBD2. The source is a woman between 45 and 60 years old in good health and CMV-seronegative. The CDR3 DNA sequence: TGTGCCAGCAGCTTAGTTTTGAGAGCGGGAGGTTTAGTCGAGCAGTACTTC. Translated, it gives CASSLVLRAGGLVEQYF.